This T cell receptor (beta chain) was sequenced for a study of T cells expressing NK-cell markers. Across the study: All TCR beta repertoires analysed originated from sorted CD3+CD56+NKG2C+, CD3+CD56+NKG2C- and CD3+CD56-NKG2C+ T cells.

The cDNA for TCR beta came from 5'RACE template switching with UMIs. TCRdb reprocessed the 5' RACE reads and reports one entry per CDR3 protein, with no DNA. The data show about 550,000 distinct CDR3 sequences, and the top ten clones hold roughly 3.4%. The CDR3 totals 13 residues. Germline assignment: CDR1 SEHNR and CDR2 FQNEAQ (reference sequence). A word on this clonotype: Its antigen is as yet unknown.

General study findings and limits: The HCMV specificity of the expanded NKG2C+ T cell clones stayed unresolved. For four donors, these clonotypes were likewise the leading ones in the CD3+CD56-NKG2C+ fraction.

The sequence was collected from a man between 18 and 35 years old in good health. Sequenced sample: blood T cells: a sorted CD56 or NKG2C T cell subset, CD4+ or CD8+ T cells, or bulk PBMC T cells (not recorded which). The V gene is TRBV7-9, the J gene TRBJ2-5; the TCRdb D gene call, TRBD2, has no DNA to confirm it. The CDR3: CASSLTTRETQYF.